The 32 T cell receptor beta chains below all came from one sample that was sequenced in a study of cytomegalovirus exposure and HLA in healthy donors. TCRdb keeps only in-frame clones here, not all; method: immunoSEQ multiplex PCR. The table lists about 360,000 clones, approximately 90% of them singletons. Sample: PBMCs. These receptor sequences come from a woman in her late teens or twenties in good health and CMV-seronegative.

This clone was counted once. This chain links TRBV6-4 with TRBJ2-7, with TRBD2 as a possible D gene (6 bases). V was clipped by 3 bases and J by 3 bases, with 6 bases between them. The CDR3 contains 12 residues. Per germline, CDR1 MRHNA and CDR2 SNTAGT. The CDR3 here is CASSEGGYEQYF. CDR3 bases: TGTGCCAGCAGTGAGGGAGGCTACGAGCAGTACTTC.

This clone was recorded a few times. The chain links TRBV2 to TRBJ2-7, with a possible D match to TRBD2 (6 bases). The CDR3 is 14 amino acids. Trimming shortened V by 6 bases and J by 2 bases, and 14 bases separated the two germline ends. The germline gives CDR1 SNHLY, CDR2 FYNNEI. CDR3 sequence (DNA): TGTGCCAGCAGCCGGGAGAGCGGACCCTACGAGCAGTACTTC. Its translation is CASSRESGPYEQYF.

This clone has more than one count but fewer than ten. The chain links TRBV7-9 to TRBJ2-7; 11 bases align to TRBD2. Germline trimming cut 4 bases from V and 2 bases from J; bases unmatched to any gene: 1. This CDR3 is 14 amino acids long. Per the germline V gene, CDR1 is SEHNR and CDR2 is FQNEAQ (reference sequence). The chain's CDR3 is CASSSGLAAYEQYF. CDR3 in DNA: TGTGCCAGCAGCTCGGGACTAGCGGCCTACGAGCAGTACTTC. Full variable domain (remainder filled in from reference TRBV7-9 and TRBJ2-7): DTGVSQNPRHKITKRGQNVTFRCDPISEHNRLYWYRQTLGQGPEFLTYFQNEAQLEKSRLLSDRFSAERPKGSFSTLEIQRTEQGDSAMYLCASSSGLAAYEQYFGPGTRLTVT.

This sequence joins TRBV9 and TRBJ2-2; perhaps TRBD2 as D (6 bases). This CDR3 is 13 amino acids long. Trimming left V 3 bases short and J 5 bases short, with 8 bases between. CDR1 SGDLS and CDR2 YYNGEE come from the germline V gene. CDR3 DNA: TGTGCCAGCAGCGATAGCGGAACCGGGGAGCTGTTTTTT. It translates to CASSDSGTGELFF.

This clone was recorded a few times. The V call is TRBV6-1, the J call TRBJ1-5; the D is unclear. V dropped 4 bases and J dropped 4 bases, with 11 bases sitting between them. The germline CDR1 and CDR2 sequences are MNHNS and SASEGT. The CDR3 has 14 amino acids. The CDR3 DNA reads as TGTGCCAGCAGTGCCGAGGCTAAGAATCAGCCCCAGCATTTT. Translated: CASSAEAKNQPQHF.

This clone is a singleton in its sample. DNA for the CDR3: TGTGCCAGCAGCCAAGAGCCGGGGTTCCAAGAGACCCAGTACTTC. This encodes CASSQEPGFQETQYF. J is TRBJ2-5 and V is TRBV4-2; maybe TRBD2 (5 bases). The CDR3 is 15 residues long. Trimming stripped 0 bases from V and 1 base from J, with 9 bases between. Germline CDR1 and CDR2: LGHNA and YNFKEQ.

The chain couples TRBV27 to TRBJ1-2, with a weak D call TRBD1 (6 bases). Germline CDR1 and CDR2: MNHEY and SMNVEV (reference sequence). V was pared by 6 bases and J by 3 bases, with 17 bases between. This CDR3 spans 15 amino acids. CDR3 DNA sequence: TGTGCCAGCAGCCTTGACAGGACGACGGACTATGGCTACACCTTC. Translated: CASSLDRTTDYGYTF.

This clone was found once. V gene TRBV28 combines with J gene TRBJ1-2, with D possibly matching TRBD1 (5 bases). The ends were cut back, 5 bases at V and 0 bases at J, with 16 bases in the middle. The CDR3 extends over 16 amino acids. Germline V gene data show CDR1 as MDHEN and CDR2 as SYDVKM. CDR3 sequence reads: CASSPLLGGANYGYTF. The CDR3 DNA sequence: TGTGCCAGCAGTCCATTGTTGGGGGGAGCTAACTATGGCTACACCTTC.

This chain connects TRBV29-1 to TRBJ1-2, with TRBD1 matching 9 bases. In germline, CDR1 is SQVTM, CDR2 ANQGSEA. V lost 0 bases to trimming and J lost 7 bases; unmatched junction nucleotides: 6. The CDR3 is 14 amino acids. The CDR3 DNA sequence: TGCAGCGTTGAAGAGGGACAGGGCCGATTTGGCTACACCTTC. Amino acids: CSVEEGQGRFGYTF. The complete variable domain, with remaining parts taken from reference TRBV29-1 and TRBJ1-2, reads SAVISQKPSRDICQRGTSLTIQCQVDSQVTMMFWYRQQPGQSLTLIATANQGSEATYESGFVIDKFPISRPNLTFSTLTVSNMSPEDSSIYLCSVEEGQGRFGYTFGSGTRLTVV.

The DNA of the CDR3 is TGTGCCAGCAGTTACGAGACAGGGCCTAACACCGGGGAGCTGTTTTTT. It yields the protein CASSYETGPNTGELFF. This chain uses TRBV6-6 with TRBJ2-2, with TRBD1 identical over 7 bases. This CDR3 region has 16 residues. The V gene end was trimmed by 2 bases and the J gene end by 2 bases; junction bases not matched to a gene: 5. CDR1 is MNHNY and CDR2 is SVGAGI in the germline V gene (reference sequence).

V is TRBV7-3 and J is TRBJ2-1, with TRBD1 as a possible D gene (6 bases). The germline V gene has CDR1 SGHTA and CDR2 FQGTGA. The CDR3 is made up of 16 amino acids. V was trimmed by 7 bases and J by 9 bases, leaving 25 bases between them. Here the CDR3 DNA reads TGTGCCAGCACCCGATCTGGGGGCCTGTCGATGGGTGAGCAGTTCTTC. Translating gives CASTRSGGLSMGEQFF.

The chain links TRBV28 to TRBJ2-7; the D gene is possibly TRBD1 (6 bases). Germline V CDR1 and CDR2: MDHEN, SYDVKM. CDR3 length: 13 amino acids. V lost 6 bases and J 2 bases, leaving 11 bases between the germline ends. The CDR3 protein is CASSPDRTYEQYF. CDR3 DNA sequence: TGTGCCAGCAGCCCGGACAGAACCTACGAGCAGTACTTC.

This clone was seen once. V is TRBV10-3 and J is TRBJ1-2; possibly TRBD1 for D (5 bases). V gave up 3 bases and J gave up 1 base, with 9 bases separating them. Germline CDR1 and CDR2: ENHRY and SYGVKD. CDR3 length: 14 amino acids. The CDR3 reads CAISESGVNYGYTF. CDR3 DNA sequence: TGTGCCATCAGTGAATCGGGGGTTAACTATGGCTACACCTTC.

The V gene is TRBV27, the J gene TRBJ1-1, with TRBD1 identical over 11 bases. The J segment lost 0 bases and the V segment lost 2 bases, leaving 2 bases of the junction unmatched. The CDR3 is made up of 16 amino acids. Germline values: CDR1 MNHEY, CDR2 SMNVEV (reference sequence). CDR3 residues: CASSLGTGGLNTEAFF. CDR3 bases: TGTGCCAGCAGTTTAGGGACAGGGGGATTGAACACTGAAGCTTTCTTT.

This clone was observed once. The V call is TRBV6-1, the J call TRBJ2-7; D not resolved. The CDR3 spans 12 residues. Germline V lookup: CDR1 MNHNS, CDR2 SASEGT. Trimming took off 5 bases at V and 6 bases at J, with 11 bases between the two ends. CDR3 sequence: CASSYLSGEQYF. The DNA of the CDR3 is TGTGCCAGCAGTTATTTATCAGGCGAGCAGTACTTC.

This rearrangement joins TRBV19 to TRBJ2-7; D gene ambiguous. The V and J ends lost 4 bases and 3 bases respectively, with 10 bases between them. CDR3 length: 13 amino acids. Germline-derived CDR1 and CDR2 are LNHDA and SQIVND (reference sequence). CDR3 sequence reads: CASSTINGYEQYF. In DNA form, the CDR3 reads TGTGCCAGTAGTACAATCAACGGCTACGAGCAGTACTTC.

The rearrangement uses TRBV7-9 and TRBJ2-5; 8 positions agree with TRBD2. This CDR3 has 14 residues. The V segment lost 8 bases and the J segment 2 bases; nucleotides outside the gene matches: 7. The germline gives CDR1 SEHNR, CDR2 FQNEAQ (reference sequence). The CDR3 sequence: CASRLGGVQETQYF. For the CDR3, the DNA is TGTGCCAGCCGCCTCGGGGGGGTACAAGAGACCCAGTACTTC.

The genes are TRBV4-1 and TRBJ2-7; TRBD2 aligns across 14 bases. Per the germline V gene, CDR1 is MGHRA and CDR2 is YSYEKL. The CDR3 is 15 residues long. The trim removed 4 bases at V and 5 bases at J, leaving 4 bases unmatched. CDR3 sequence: CASSLTGLAGDEQYF. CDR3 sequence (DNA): TGCGCCAGCAGCCTTACGGGACTAGCGGGAGACGAGCAGTACTTC.

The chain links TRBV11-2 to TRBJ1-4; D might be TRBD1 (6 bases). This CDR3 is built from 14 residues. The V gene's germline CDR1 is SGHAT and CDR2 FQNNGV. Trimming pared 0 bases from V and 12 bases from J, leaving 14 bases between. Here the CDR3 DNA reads TGTGCCAGCAGCTTAGATCCACAGGGTAGAGAACTGTTTTTT. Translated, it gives CASSLDPQGRELFF. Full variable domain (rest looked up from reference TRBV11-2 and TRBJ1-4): EAGVAQSPRYKIIEKRQSVAFWCNPISGHATLYWYQQILGQGPKLLIQFQNNGVVDDSQLPKDRFSAERLKGVDSTLKIQPAKLEDSAVYLCASSLDPQGRELFFGSGTQLSVL.

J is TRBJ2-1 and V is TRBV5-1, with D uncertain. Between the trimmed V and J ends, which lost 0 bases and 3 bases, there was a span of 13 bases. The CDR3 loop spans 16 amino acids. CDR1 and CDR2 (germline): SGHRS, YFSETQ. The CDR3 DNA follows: TGCGCCAGCAGCTTGGATGAGGCGGAGTTCTACAATGAGCAGTTCTTC. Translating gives CASSLDEAEFYNEQFF.

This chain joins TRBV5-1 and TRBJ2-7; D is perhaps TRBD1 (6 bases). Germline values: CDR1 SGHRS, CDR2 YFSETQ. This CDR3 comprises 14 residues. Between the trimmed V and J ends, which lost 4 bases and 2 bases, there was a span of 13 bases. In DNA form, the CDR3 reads TGCGCCAGCAGCCCTACAGGGACCACCTACGAGCAGTACTTC. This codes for CASSPTGTTYEQYF.

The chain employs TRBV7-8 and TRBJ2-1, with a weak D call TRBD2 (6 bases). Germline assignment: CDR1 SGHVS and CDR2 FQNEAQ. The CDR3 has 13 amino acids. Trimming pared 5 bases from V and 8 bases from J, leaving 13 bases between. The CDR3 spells CASSHIAADEQFF. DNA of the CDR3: TGTGCCAGCAGCCACATAGCGGCAGATGAGCAGTTCTTC.

In DNA form, the CDR3 reads TGTGCCTGGAGTGTACTCGGGGAGAGCTACACCTTC. Translation gives CAWSVLGESYTF. This chain joins TRBV30 and TRBJ1-2; D call uncertain. Trimming left V 0 bases short and J 9 bases short, with 11 bases between. The CDR3 runs 12 residues. Germline CDR1 GTSNPN, CDR2 SVGIG (reference sequence). The full variable domain, with the rest looked up from reference TRBV30 and TRBJ1-2, is SQTIHQWPATLVQPVGSPLSLECTVEGTSNPNLYWYRQAAGRGLQLLFYSVGIGQISSEVPQNLSASRPQDRQFILSSKKLLLSDSGFYLCAWSVLGESYTFGSGTRLTVV.

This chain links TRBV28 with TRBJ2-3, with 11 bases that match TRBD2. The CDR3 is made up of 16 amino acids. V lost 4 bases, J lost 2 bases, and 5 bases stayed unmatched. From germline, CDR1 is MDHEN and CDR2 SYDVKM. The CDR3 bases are TGTGCCAGCAGTTCACGACTAGCGGGGTACACAGATACGCAGTATTTT. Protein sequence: CASSSRLAGYTDTQYF.

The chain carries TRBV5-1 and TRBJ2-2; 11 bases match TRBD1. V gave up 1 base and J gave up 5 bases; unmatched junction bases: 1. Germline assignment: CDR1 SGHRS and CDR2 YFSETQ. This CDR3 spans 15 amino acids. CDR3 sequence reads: CASSLWDRGTGELFF. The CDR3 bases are TGCGCCAGCAGCTTGTGGGACAGGGGGACCGGGGAGCTGTTTTTT. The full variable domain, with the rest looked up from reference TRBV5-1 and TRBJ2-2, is KAGVTQTPRYLIKTRGQQVTLSCSPISGHRSVSWYQQTPGQGLQFLFEYFSETQRNKGNFPGRFSGRQFSNSRSEMNVSTLELGDSALYLCASSLWDRGTGELFFGEGSRLTVL.

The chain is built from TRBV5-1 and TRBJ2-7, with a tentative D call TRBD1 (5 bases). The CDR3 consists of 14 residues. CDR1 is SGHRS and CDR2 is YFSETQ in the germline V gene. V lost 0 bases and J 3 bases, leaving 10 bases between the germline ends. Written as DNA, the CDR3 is TGCGCCAGCAGCTTGGGCCAGGGTTACTACGAGCAGTACTTC. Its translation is CASSLGQGYYEQYF.

CDR3 amino acids: CASSQDFQREGQGEEQYF. DNA for the CDR3: TGCGCCAGCAGCCAAGATTTCCAGCGGGAGGGCCAAGGGGAAGAGCAGTACTTC. The rearrangement joins TRBV4-1 to TRBJ2-7; 10 bases are a match to TRBD2. The germline V gene has CDR1 MGHRA and CDR2 YSYEKL. After removal of 0 bases from V and 7 bases from J, the junction contained 15 bases not matched to a gene. CDR3 length: 18 residues.

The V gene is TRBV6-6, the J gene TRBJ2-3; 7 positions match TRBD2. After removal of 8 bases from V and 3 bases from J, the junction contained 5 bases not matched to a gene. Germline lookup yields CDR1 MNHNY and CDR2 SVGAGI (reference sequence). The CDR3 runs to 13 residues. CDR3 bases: TGTGCCAGCGGGACTACTCGAACAGATACGCAGTATTTT. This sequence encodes CASGTTRTDTQYF.

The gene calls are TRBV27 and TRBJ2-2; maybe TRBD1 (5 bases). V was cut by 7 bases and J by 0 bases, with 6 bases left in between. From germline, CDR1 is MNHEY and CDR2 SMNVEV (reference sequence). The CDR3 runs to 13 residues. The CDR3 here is CASKGTNTGELFF. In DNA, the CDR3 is TGTGCCAGCAAGGGGACGAACACCGGGGAGCTGTTTTTT.

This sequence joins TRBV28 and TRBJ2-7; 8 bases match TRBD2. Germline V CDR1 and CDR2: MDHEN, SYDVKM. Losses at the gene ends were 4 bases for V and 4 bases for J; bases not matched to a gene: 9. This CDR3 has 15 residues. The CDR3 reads CASSSPGSGRYEQYF. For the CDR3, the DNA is TGTGCCAGCAGTTCGCCTGGGAGCGGGAGATACGAGCAGTACTTC.

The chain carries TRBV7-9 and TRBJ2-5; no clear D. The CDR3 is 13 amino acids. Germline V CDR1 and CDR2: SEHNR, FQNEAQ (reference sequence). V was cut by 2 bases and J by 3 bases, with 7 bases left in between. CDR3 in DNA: TGTGCCAGCAGCTTAATGAGCGAAGAGACCCAGTACTTC. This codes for CASSLMSEETQYF.

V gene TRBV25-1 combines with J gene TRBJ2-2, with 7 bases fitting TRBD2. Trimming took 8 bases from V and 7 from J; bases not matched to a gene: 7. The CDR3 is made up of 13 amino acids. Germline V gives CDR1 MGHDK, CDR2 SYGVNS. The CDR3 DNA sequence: TGTGCCAGCGCTAATCCGGGGGGCGGGGAGCTGTTTTTT. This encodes CASANPGGGELFF.